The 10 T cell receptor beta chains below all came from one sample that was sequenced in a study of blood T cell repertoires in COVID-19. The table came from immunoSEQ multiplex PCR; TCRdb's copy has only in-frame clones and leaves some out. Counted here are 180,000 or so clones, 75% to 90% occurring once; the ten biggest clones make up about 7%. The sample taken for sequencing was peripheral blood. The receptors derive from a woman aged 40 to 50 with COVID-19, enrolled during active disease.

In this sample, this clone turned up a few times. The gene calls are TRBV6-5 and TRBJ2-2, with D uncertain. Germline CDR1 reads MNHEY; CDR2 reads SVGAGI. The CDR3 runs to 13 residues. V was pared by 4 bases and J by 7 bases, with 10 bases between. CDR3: CASSSVVSGELFF. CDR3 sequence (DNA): TGTGCCAGCAGTTCGGTGGTTAGCGGGGAGCTGTTTTTT.

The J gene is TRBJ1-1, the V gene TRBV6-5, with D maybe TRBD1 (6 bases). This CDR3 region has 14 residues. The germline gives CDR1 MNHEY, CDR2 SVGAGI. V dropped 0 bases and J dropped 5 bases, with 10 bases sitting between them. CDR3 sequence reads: CASSYSMGATEAFF. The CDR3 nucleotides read TGTGCCAGCAGTTACTCGATGGGGGCGACTGAAGCTTTCTTT.

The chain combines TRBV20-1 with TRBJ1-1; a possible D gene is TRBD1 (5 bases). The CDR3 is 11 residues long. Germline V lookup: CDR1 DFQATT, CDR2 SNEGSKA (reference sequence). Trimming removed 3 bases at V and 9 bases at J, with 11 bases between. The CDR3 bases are TGCAGTGCTAGTCCAGGGAGGAAAGCTTTCTTT. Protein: CSASPGRKAFF.

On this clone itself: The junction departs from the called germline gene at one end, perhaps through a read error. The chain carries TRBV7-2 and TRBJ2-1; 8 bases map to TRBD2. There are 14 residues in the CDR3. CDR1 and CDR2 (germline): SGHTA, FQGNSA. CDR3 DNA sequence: TGTGCCAGCAGCATAGCGGGGAGCGGTTATGAGCAGTTCTTC. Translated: CASSIAGSGYEQFF.

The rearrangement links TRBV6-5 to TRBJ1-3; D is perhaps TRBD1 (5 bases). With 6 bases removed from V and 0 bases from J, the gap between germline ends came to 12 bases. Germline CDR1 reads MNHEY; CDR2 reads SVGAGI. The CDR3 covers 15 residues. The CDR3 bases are TGTGCCAGCAGGCCGACGGGGGGCTCTGGAAACACCATATATTTT. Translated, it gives CASRPTGGSGNTIYF.

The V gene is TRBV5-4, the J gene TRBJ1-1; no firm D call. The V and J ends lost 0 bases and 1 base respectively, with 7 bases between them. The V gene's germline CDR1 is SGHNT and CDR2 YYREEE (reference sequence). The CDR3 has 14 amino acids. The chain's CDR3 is CASSLEEGNTEAFF. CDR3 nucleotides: TGTGCCAGCAGCTTGGAAGAGGGGAACACTGAAGCTTTCTTT.

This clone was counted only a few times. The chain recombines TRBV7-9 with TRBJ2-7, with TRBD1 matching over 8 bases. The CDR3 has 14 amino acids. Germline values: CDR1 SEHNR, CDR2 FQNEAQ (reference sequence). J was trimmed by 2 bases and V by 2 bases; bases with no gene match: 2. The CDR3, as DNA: TGTGCCAGCAGCTTAACAGGGGGTACCTACGAGCAGTACTTC. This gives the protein CASSLTGGTYEQYF.

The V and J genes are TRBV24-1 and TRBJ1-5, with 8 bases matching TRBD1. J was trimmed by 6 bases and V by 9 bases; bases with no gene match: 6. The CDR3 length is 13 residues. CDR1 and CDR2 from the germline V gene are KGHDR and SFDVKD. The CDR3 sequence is CATEQGTGQPQHF. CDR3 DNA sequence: TGTGCCACCGAACAGGGGACAGGTCAGCCCCAGCATTTT.

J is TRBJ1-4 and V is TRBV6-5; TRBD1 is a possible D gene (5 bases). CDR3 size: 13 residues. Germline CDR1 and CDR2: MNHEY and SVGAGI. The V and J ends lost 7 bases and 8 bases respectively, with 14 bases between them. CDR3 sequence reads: CASMGQGSEKLFF. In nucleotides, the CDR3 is TGTGCCAGCATGGGCCAGGGAAGCGAAAAACTGTTTTTT.

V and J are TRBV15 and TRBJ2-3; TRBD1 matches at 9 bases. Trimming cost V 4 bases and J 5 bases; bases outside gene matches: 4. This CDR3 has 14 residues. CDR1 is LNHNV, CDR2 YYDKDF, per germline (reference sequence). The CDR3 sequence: CATSTGQGKDTQYF. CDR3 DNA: TGTGCCACCAGCACCGGACAGGGGAAAGATACGCAGTATTTT.